The source of this TCR beta chain is a study of T cell responses to AZD1222 COVID-19 vaccine. TCRdb's table, derived via immunoSEQ multiplex PCR, lists solely in-frame clones and lacks some. Of nearly 95,000 clones in the sample, 90% were seen once. Study-wide results and limits: Mostly white British, mostly female donors; authors suggested clonal diversity may be underestimated. Spike as a whole was targeted by vaccine-associated CD4 TCRs, dominant at 160-218 and 743-854.

Germline V CDR1 and CDR2: MNHEY, SMNVEV (reference sequence). The CDR3 has 14 amino acids. V was trimmed by 3 bases and J by 0 bases, leaving 8 bases between them. Notes on this clone: Antigen unknown.

The chain combines TRBV27 with TRBJ1-2; D is undetermined. The sample was peripheral blood, taken on day 0 of AZD1222 vaccination. The clonotype was recovered from an adult in good health. The CDR3 spells CASSFKSSNYGYTF. The CDR3 region has the DNA TGTGCCAGCAGTTTTAAGTCCTCTAACTATGGCTACACCTTC.